Listed below are T cell receptor beta chains from one sample, sequenced in a study of untreated major depressive disorder. The data were produced by immunoSEQ multiplex PCR, yet TCRdb's version contains in-frame clones alone and is incomplete. The sample holds under 15,000 clones, about nine tenths seen once. The sample comprised CD4+ T cells from PBMCs. The receptor source for this set is a man younger than 45 with major depressive disorder. The CDR3 runs from the conserved cysteine through the conserved F or W. D genes are given only for firm matches. A row's size may be missing; if present it is once, few, many or a size class.

CDR3,DNA,J,V,D,size
CASSYTGAGDEKLFF,TGTGCCAGCAGTTACACGGGGGCCGGGGACGAAAAACTGTTTTTT,TRBJ1-4,TRBV6-5,-,once
CASSARQPTGELFF,TGTGCCAGCAGTGCGCGCCAGCCCACCGGGGAGCTGTTTTTT,TRBJ2-2,TRBV2,-,-
CASSSVQGTRNTEAFF,TGTGCCAGCAGTTCCGTACAGGGGACTCGGAACACTGAAGCTTTCTTT,TRBJ1-1,TRBV6-6,TRBD1,-
CASRTRGTQYF,TGTGCCAGCAGAACCCGCGGGACCCAGTACTTC,TRBJ2-5,TRBV6-5,-,-
CASSYRGETQYF,TGTGCCAGTAGTTATCGGGGGGAGACCCAGTACTTC,TRBJ2-5,TRBV19,-,-
CASSVGGWSPLHF,TGTGCCAGCAGTGTGGGGGGTTGGTCACCCCTCCACTTT,TRBJ1-6,TRBV28,-,-
CASSLDSATTGELFF,TGTGCCAGCAGCTTAGATTCCGCGACGACCGGGGAGCTGTTTTTT,TRBJ2-2,TRBV11-3,-,-
CASSKRGTGELFF,TGTGCCAGCAGCAAACGGGGGACCGGGGAGCTGTTTTTT,TRBJ2-2,TRBV5-4,-,-
CASSLGRQGGSDTQYF,TGTGCCAGCAGCTTAGGCAGACAGGGGGGATCAGATACGCAGTATTTT,TRBJ2-3,TRBV11-2,TRBD1,-
CASSLRVTGGIGSYEQYF,TGTGCCAGCAGTTTGAGGGTGACAGGGGGTATAGGGTCCTACGAGCAGTACTTC,TRBJ2-7,TRBV27,TRBD1,-
CASSLLGEETQYF,TGTGCCAGCAGCCTACTAGGAGAAGAGACCCAGTACTTC,TRBJ2-5,TRBV27,-,-